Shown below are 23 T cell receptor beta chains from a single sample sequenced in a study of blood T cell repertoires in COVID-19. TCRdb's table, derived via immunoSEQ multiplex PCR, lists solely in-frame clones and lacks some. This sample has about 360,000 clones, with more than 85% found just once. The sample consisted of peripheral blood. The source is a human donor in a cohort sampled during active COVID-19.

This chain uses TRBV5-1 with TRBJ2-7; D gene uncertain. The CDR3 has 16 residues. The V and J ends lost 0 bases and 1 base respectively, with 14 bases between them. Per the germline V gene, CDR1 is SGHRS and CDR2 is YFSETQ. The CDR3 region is CASSLAGGLLSYEQYF. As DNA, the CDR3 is TGCGCCAGCAGCTTGGCTGGCGGCTTATTATCCTACGAGCAGTACTTC. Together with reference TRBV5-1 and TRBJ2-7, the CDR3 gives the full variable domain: KAGVTQTPRYLIKTRGQQVTLSCSPISGHRSVSWYQQTPGQGLQFLFEYFSETQRNKGNFPGRFSGRQFSNSRSEMNVSTLELGDSALYLCASSLAGGLLSYEQYFGPGTRLTVT.

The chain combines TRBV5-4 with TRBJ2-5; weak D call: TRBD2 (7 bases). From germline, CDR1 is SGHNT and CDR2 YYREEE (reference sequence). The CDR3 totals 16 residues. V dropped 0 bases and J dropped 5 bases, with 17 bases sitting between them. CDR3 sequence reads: CASSLGGSSGGETQYF. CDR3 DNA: TGTGCCAGCAGCTTGGGAGGGTCCTCGGGGGGCGAGACCCAGTACTTC.

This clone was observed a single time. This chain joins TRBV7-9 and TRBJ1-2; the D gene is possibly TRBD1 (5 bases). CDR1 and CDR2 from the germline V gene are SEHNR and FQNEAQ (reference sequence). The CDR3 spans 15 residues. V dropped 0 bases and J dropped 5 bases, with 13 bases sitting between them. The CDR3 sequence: CASSLAFAGTYGYTF. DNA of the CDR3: TGTGCCAGCAGCTTAGCGTTTGCGGGGACTTATGGCTACACCTTC.

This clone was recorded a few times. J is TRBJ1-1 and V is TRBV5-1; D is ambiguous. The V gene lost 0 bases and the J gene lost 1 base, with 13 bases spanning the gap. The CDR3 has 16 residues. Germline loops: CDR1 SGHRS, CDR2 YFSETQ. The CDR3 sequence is CASSLGQGRPNTEAFF. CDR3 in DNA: TGCGCCAGCAGCTTGGGTCAAGGCAGGCCGAACACTGAAGCTTTCTTT.

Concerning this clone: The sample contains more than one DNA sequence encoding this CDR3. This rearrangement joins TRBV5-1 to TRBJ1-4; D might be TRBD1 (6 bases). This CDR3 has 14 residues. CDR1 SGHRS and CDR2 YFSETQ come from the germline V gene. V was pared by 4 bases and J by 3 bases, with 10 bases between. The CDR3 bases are TGCGCCAGCAGCACCACAGGGTCTAATGAAAAACTGTTTTTT. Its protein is CASSTTGSNEKLFF.

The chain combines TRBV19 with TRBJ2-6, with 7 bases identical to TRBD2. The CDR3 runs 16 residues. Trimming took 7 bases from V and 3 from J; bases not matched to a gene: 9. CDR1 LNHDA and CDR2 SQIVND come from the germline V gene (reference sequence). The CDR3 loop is CASTSTGGGGANVLTF. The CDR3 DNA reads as TGTGCCAGTACTTCAACGGGAGGCGGTGGGGCCAACGTCCTGACTTTC.

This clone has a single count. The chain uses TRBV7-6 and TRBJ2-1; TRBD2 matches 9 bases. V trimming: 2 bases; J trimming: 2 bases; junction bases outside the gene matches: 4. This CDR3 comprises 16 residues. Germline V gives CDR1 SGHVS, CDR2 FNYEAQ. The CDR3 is CASSLRGGRAYNEQFF. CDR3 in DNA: TGTGCCAGCAGCTTAAGAGGCGGGAGGGCCTACAATGAGCAGTTCTTC.

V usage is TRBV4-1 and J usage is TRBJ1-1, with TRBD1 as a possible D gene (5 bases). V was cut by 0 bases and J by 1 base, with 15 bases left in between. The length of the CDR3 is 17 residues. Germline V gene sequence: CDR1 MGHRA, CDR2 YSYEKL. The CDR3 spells CASSQDWAGRGNTEAFF. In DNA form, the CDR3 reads TGCGCCAGCAGCCAAGATTGGGCAGGGAGGGGGAACACTGAAGCTTTCTTT.

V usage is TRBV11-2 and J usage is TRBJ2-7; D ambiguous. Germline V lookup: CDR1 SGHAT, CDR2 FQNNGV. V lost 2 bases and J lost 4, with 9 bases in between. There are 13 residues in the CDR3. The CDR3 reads CASSLSMLYEQYF. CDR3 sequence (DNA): TGTGCCAGCAGCTTAAGCATGCTGTACGAGCAGTACTTC. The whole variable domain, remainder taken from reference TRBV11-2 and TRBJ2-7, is EAGVAQSPRYKIIEKRQSVAFWCNPISGHATLYWYQQILGQGPKLLIQFQNNGVVDDSQLPKDRFSAERLKGVDSTLKIQPAKLEDSAVYLCASSLSMLYEQYFGPGTRLTVT.

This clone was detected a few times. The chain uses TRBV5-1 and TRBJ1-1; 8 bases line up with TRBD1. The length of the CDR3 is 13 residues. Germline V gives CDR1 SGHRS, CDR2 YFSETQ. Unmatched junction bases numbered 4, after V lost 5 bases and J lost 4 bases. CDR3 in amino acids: CASRPGQGTEAFF. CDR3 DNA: TGCGCCAGCAGGCCCGGACAGGGCACTGAAGCTTTCTTT.

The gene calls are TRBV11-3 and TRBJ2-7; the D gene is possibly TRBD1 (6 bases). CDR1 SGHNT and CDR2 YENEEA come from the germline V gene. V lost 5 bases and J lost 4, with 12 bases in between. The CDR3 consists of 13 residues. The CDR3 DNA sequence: TGTGCCAGCAGCAAAAAGACAGGTTACGAGCAGTACTTC. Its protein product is CASSKKTGYEQYF.

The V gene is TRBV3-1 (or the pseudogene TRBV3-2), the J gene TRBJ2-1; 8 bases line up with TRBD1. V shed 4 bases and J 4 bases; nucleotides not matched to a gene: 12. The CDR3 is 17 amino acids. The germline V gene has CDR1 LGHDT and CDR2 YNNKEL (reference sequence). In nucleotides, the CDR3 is TGTGCCAGCAGCCTTGACAGGGGCGCCAATTTTTACAATGAGCAGTTCTTC. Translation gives CASSLDRGANFYNEQFF.

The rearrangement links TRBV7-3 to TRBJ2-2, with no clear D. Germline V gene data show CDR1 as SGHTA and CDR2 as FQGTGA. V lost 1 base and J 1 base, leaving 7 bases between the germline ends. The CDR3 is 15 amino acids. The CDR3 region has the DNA TGTGCCAGCAGCTTAAGTGGAGAGAACACCGGGGAGCTGTTTTTT. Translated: CASSLSGENTGELFF. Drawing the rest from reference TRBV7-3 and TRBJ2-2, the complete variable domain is GAGVSQTPSNKVTEKGKYVELRCDPISGHTALYWYRQSLGQGPEFLIYFQGTGAADDSGLPNDRFFAVRPEGSVSTLKIQRTERGDSAVYLCASSLSGENTGELFFGEGSRLTVL.

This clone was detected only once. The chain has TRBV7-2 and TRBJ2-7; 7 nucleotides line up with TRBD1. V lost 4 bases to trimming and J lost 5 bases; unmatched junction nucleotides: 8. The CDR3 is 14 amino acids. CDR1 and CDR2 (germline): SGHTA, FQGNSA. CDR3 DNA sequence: TGTGCCAGCAGCTCAAGGACAGGCGTCGACGAGCAGTACTTC. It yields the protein CASSSRTGVDEQYF.

The CDR3 region is CASSIIQGDTEAFF. CDR3 in DNA: TGTGCCAGCAGTATCATACAGGGTGACACTGAAGCTTTCTTT. V usage is TRBV6-5 and J usage is TRBJ1-1, with a weak D call TRBD1 (6 bases). CDR3 size: 14 residues. V was cut by 5 bases and J by 3 bases, with 13 bases left in between. In germline, CDR1 is MNHEY, CDR2 SVGAGI.

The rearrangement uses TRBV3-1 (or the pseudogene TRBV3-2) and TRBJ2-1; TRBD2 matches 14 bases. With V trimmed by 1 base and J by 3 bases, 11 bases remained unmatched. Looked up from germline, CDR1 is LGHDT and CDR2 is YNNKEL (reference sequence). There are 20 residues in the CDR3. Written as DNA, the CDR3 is TGTGCCAGCAGCCAAGGCCCGGGACTAGCGGGAGTCGTGGGCTACAATGAGCAGTTCTTC. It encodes CASSQGPGLAGVVGYNEQFF.

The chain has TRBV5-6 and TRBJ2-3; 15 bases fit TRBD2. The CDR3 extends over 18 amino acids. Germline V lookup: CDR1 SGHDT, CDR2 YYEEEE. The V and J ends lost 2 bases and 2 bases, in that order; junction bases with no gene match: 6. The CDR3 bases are TGTGCCAGCAGCTTCTGGACTAGCGGGAGGGGTGCCACAGATACGCAGTATTTT. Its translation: CASSFWTSGRGATDTQYF.

CDR3 protein: CASKTGGQETQYF. In DNA form, the CDR3 reads TGCGCCAGCAAGACGGGAGGGCAAGAGACCCAGTACTTC. The chain uses TRBV10-2 and TRBJ2-5; 8 bases line up with TRBD2. Germline loops: CDR1 WSHSY, CDR2 SAAADI. J lost 2 bases, V lost 7 bases, and 3 bases had no gene match. The CDR3 covers 13 residues.

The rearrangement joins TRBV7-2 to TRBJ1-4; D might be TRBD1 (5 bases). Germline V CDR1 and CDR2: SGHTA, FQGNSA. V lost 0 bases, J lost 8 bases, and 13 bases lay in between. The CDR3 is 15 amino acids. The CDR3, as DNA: TGTGCCAGCAGCTTAGCCCCGGGGGTAGGGGAAAAACTGTTTTTT. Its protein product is CASSLAPGVGEKLFF.

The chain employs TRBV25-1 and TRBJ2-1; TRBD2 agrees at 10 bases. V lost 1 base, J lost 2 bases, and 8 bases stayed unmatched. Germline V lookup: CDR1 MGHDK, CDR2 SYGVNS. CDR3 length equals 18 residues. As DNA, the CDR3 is TGTGCCAGCAGTGAATCAGGAAAGCGGGAGGGCCCCTACAATGAGCAGTTCTTC. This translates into CASSESGKREGPYNEQFF.

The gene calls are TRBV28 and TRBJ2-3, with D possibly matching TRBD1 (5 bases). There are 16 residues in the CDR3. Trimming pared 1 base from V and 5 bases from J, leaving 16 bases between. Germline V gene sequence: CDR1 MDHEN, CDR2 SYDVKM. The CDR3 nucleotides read TGTGCCAGCAGTTTATTGTCAGGGCAAGAGAGAGATACGCAGTATTTT. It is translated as CASSLLSGQERDTQYF. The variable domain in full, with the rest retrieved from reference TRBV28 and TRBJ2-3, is DVKVTQSSRYLVKRTGEKVFLECVQDMDHENMFWYRQDPGLGLRLIYFSYDVKMKEKGDIPEGYSVSREKKERFSLILESASTNQTSMYLCASSLLSGQERDTQYFGPGTRLTVL.

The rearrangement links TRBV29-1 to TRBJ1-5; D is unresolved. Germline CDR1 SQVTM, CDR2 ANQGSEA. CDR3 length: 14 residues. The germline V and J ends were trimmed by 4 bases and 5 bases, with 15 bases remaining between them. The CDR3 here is CSVAAGSRDQPQHF. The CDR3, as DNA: TGCAGCGTTGCCGCGGGCAGTCGGGATCAGCCCCAGCATTTT.

The CDR3 sequence: CASSVASGLYNEQFF. The DNA for the CDR3 is TGTGCCAGCAGCGTCGCTAGCGGCCTCTACAATGAGCAGTTCTTC. This sequence joins TRBV2 and TRBJ2-1; 7 bases agree with TRBD2. CDR3 length: 15 residues. Trimming removed 6 bases from V and 3 bases from J; junction bases left unmatched: 8. Germline lookup yields CDR1 SNHLY and CDR2 FYNNEI.